A selection of T cell receptor beta chains follows, all from one sample in a study of blood T cell repertoires in COVID-19. Sequencing used immunoSEQ multiplex PCR; TCRdb keeps in-frame clones, though not all of them. The sample yields about 160,000 clones, 60% to 80% seen once. Sequenced sample: peripheral blood. The receptors come from a man between 65 and 79 years old with acute or convalescent COVID-19. CDR3s leave out the opening cysteine and the closing phenylalanine or tryptophan.

CDR3aa	j_gene	v_gene
ASSSGQGALSGANVLT	TRBJ2-6	TRBV9
ASSAGTGNSGNTIY	TRBJ1-3	TRBV7-9
ASSLDLRNTEAF	TRBJ1-1	TRBV13
ASSLAVDRERETQY	TRBJ2-5	TRBV5-4
ASSYTFPTGNEQF	TRBJ2-1	TRBV6-6
ASSYRTGDTDTQY	TRBJ2-3	TRBV6-2/TRBV6-3
ASSGLTGVETQY	TRBJ2-5	TRBV5-1
ASSLTFGRATTGELF	TRBJ2-2	TRBV7-3
ASSFEGSGRMNTGELF	TRBJ2-2	TRBV28
ASSYSTEPSYNEQF	TRBJ2-1	TRBV6-6
ASSYSTGQGVYQPQH	TRBJ1-5	TRBV6-2/TRBV6-3
ASSLTTNNNEQF	TRBJ2-1	TRBV5-1
ASSPQQGGSYEQY	TRBJ2-7	TRBV4-2
ASSYVWQGEYGYT	TRBJ1-2	TRBV6-5